Below, 32 T cell receptor beta chains from the same sample are listed, as sequenced in a study of T cells after yellow fever vaccination. TCRdb processed the 5' RACE reads anew with MiXCR; each CDR3 protein has one entry. The sample shows more than 95,000 distinct CDR3 sequences, 13% to 15% of them seen only once. The material was CD8+ T cells sorted from PBMCs, obtained 5 days after the yellow fever booster vaccination. The source of these receptors is a man aged 18 to 30 who received the YFV17D yellow fever vaccine.

The J gene is TRBJ1-2, the V gene TRBV20-1; the match to TRBD1 covers 8 bases. J lost 5 bases, V lost 6 bases, and 20 bases had no gene match. In germline, CDR1 is DFQATT, CDR2 SNEGSKA (reference sequence). This CDR3 is built from 17 residues. The CDR3 DNA sequence: TGCAGTGCCCAGCCCCTACTCCCTCAGGGGGCCCTATATGGCTACACCTTC. It yields the protein CSAQPLLPQGALYGYTF.

There are a few counts of this clonotype. The chain recombines TRBV9 with TRBJ2-2; 8 bases agree with TRBD2. J was trimmed by 7 bases and V by 0 bases; bases with no gene match: 5. This CDR3 region has 15 residues. Germline V gene sequence: CDR1 SGDLS, CDR2 YYNGEE. The CDR3 spells CASSVALLAGGELFF. The CDR3, as DNA: TGTGCCAGCAGCGTAGCATTGCTAGCGGGCGGGGAGCTGTTTTTT.

The sample holds a few counts of this clonotype. The chain has TRBV4-2 and TRBJ1-2; D gene uncertain. CDR3 length: 16 residues. The ends were cut back, 6 bases at V and 2 bases at J, with 19 bases in the middle. In germline, CDR1 is LGHNA, CDR2 YNFKEQ. CDR3 bases: TGTGCCAGCAGAACCTTCGGCACTAACCCAAACTATGGCTACACCTTC. Its translation is CASRTFGTNPNYGYTF.

This clonotype was observed a handful of times. This chain links TRBV27 with TRBJ1-2; D gene ambiguous. This CDR3 has 14 residues. V shed 2 bases and J shed 4 bases, with 11 bases lying between them. Germline assignment: CDR1 MNHEY and CDR2 SMNVEV (reference sequence). CDR3 sequence reads: CASSLLSGPYGYTF. The CDR3, as DNA: TGTGCCAGCAGTTTACTTTCGGGCCCCTATGGCTACACCTTC.

The chain uses TRBV29-1 and TRBJ1-1, with D unclear. The germline CDR1 and CDR2 sequences are SQVTM and ANQGSEA. The CDR3 extends over 10 amino acids. The CDR3 nucleotides are TGCACCTCCGAGGAGACTGAAGCTTTCTTT. Amino acid sequence: CTSEETEAFF.

J is TRBJ2-1 and V is TRBV4-1; 9 bases fit TRBD2. This CDR3 comprises 14 residues. CDR1 and CDR2 from the germline V gene are MGHRA and YSYEKL. The V and J ends lost 1 base and 7 bases, in that order; junction bases with no gene match: 2. CDR3 sequence (DNA): TGCGCCAGCAGCCAAGTAGCGGGGGAGAATGAGCAGTTCTTC. Its protein product is CASSQVAGENEQFF.

This clonotype was found a few times. The chain uses TRBV12-3 or TRBV12-4 and TRBJ1-2; the D is unclear. The CDR3 totals 12 residues. With 3 bases removed from V and 13 bases from J, the gap between germline ends came to 15 bases. In DNA form, the CDR3 reads TGTGCCAGCAGTTTCTGGAGTAATCGGGGCACCTTC. As protein: CASSFWSNRGTF.

The chain recombines TRBV7-2 with TRBJ2-2; perhaps TRBD2 as D (5 bases). CDR3 length: 16 residues. The V end was cut by 3 bases, the J end by 6 bases, with 17 bases between. Germline V CDR1 and CDR2: SGHTA, FQGNSA. CDR3 sequence (DNA): TGTGCCAGCAGCTTTTCAACTAGTGGTGGCGCCGGGGAGCTGTTTTTT. It translates to CASSFSTSGGAGELFF.

V usage is TRBV14 and J usage is TRBJ2-4, with D perhaps matching TRBD1 (5 bases). Looked up from germline, CDR1 is SGHDN and CDR2 is FVKESK. CDR3 length equals 16 residues. Trimming removed 0 bases at V and 3 bases at J, with 12 bases between. The CDR3 DNA sequence: TGTGCCAGCAGCCAAGACCATGTCAGGGACAAAAACATTCAGTACTTC. Amino acid sequence: CASSQDHVRDKNIQYF.

This sequence joins TRBV19 and TRBJ2-7; weak D call: TRBD2 (5 bases). CDR1 and CDR2 from the germline V gene are LNHDA and SQIVND (reference sequence). This CDR3 spans 13 amino acids. V gave up 7 bases and J gave up 1 base, with 11 bases separating them. The DNA for the CDR3 is TGTGCCAGTAAACGTCCGGGATCCTACGAGCAGTACTTC. It specifies CASKRPGSYEQYF.

This clonotype was recorded many times. The gene calls are TRBV29-1 and TRBJ2-7, with TRBD1 as a possible D gene (6 bases). Per germline, CDR1 SQVTM and CDR2 ANQGSEA. V lost 4 bases to trimming and J lost 3 bases, with 19 bases between them. This CDR3 contains 15 residues. In DNA, the CDR3 is TGCAGCGTTGCGCGTATGAGGACAGAGTTCTACGAGCAGTACTTC. Its translation: CSVARMRTEFYEQYF.

J is TRBJ2-1 and V is TRBV15; a possible D gene is TRBD1 (5 bases). The CDR3 covers 13 residues. V lost 3 bases and J lost 3, with 6 bases in between. The germline V gene encodes CDR1 LNHNV and CDR2 YYDKDF (reference sequence). The CDR3 DNA is TGTGCCACCAGCAGCAGGGACTACAATGAGCAGTTCTTC. This translates into CATSSRDYNEQFF.

This clonotype was seen a few times. The chain couples TRBV11-1 to TRBJ2-7; 7 bases map to TRBD1. This CDR3 has 14 amino acids. V was clipped by 2 bases and J by 2 bases; unmatched bases: 3. Germline CDR1 and CDR2: SGHAT and FQDESV (reference sequence). CDR3 in amino acids: CASSLYRGTYEQYV. The CDR3 nucleotides read TGTGCCAGCAGCTTATACAGGGGAACCTACGAGCAGTACGTC.

J is TRBJ2-1 and V is TRBV10-3; 12 bases are shared with TRBD2. This CDR3 region has 18 residues. With V trimmed by 2 bases and J by 2 bases, 7 bases remained unmatched. Germline CDR1 and CDR2: ENHRY and SYGVKD. The CDR3 loop reads CAISERLAGGQAYNEQFF. The CDR3 region has the DNA TGTGCCATCAGTGAGAGGCTAGCGGGGGGGCAGGCCTACAATGAGCAGTTCTTC.

This clonotype turned up a few times. This chain uses TRBV5-1 with TRBJ2-7, with 9 bases matching TRBD1. V shed 10 bases and J 10 bases; nucleotides not matched to a gene: 15. The germline CDR1 and CDR2 sequences are SGHRS and YFSETQ. This CDR3 has 13 residues. Here the CDR3 reads CAGDPGQGVRQYF. The CDR3 nucleotides read TGCGCCGGAGATCCGGGACAGGGCGTTAGACAGTACTTC. The complete variable domain, with remaining parts taken from reference TRBV5-1 and TRBJ2-7, reads KAGVTQTPRYLIKTRGQQVTLSCSPISGHRSVSWYQQTPGQGLQFLFEYFSETQRNKGNFPGRFSGRQFSNSRSEMNVSTLELGDSALYLCAGDPGQGVRQYFGPGTRLTVT.

In its sample, this clonotype was seen many times. V is TRBV5-6 and J is TRBJ1-1; D uncertain. Trimming removed 0 bases from V and 1 base from J, with 7 bases in between. CDR1 is SGHDT and CDR2 is YYEEEE in the germline V gene. This CDR3 is 14 amino acids long. The CDR3 here is CASSLANGNTEAFF. The CDR3 DNA reads as TGTGCCAGCAGCTTGGCTAACGGGAACACTGAAGCTTTCTTT.

This clonotype was picked up a small number of times. The chain is built from TRBV6-2 or TRBV6-3 and TRBJ2-5; 7 nucleotides align to TRBD1. J gave up 5 bases and V 2 bases, and 5 bases lay outside the gene matches. Germline loops: CDR1 MNHEY, CDR2 SVGEGT. CDR3 length: 14 residues. The CDR3 nucleotides are TGTGCCAGCAGTTACACACAGGGGTCCGAGACCCAGTACTTC. It is translated as CASSYTQGSETQYF.

This clonotype was counted only a few times. The CDR3 here is CASRHKGRGDQPQHF. The CDR3 DNA reads TGTGCCAGCAGGCATAAGGGACGGGGGGATCAGCCCCAGCATTTT. The chain uses TRBV6-1 and TRBJ1-5; TRBD1 is a possible D gene (5 bases). Germline CDR1 reads MNHNS; CDR2 reads SASEGT. CDR3 length equals 15 residues. V was cut by 6 bases and J by 5 bases, with 17 bases left in between.

This clonotype has only a few counts. The chain has TRBV19 and TRBJ1-5; no firm D call. V dropped 3 bases and J dropped 1 base, with 10 bases sitting between them. This CDR3 has 15 residues. Germline V lookup: CDR1 LNHDA, CDR2 SQIVND (reference sequence). In DNA, the CDR3 is TGTGCCAGTAGTATGGTCATTCGCAGCAATCAGCCCCAGCATTTT. Translated: CASSMVIRSNQPQHF.

The genes are TRBV5-1 and TRBJ2-2; the D call may be TRBD1 or TRBD2 (5 bases each). Germline V CDR1 and CDR2: SGHRS, YFSETQ. CDR3 length equals 17 residues. V gave up 0 bases and J gave up 4 bases, with 16 bases separating them. In nucleotides, the CDR3 is TGCGCCAGCAGCTTGGACCTGGGACCAGCGGTCACCGGGGAGCTGTTTTTT. This codes for CASSLDLGPAVTGELFF.

The chain is built from TRBV6-1 and TRBJ1-5; 9 bases line up with TRBD1. The germline gives CDR1 MNHNS, CDR2 SASEGT. This CDR3 is 17 amino acids long. Trimming at V came to 7 bases and at J to 0 bases, leaving 10 bases not matched to a gene. In DNA form, the CDR3 reads TGTGCCAGCACGGACCGGGACAGGGTTCCTAGCAATCAGCCCCAGCATTTT. It yields the protein CASTDRDRVPSNQPQHF.

The V call is TRBV29-1, the J call TRBJ2-1; D remains ambiguous. The germline V gene encodes CDR1 SQVTM and CDR2 ANQGSEA. This CDR3 comprises 14 residues. Trimming shortened V by 5 bases and J by 2 bases, and 13 bases separated the two germline ends. CDR3 nucleotides: TGCAGCGTTCGCCTGAAGGCCACCTACAATGAGCAGTTCTTC. The encoded protein is CSVRLKATYNEQFF.

The V gene is TRBV6-5, the J gene TRBJ2-7, with D perhaps matching TRBD1 (5 bases). The germline V gene has CDR1 MNHEY and CDR2 SVGAGI. V lost 2 bases and J lost 5, with 10 bases in between. This CDR3 is 13 amino acids long. For the CDR3, the DNA is TGTGCCAGCAGTTACGGGGCTGGGAACGAGCAGTACTTC. Translated, it gives CASSYGAGNEQYF.

This clonotype has just a few counts. The rearrangement joins TRBV2 to TRBJ1-4, with D possibly matching TRBD1 (6 bases). The germline V gene has CDR1 SNHLY and CDR2 FYNNEI. V lost 5 bases, J lost 3 bases, and 16 bases lay in between. This CDR3 comprises 16 residues. The CDR3: CASSRFLGHPNEKLFF. The CDR3 DNA follows: TGTGCCAGCAGTAGGTTCCTGGGACACCCTAATGAAAAACTGTTTTTT.

This clonotype was recorded at least ten times. The rearrangement links TRBV4-2 to TRBJ2-3; 11 bases fit TRBD1. Per the germline V gene, CDR1 is LGHNA and CDR2 is YNFKEQ. Losses at the gene ends were 1 base for V and 4 bases for J; bases not matched to a gene: 1. The CDR3 spans 15 residues. The CDR3 reads CASSQGTGGADTQYF. DNA of the CDR3: TGTGCCAGCAGCCAAGGGACAGGGGGCGCAGATACGCAGTATTTT.

The J gene is TRBJ2-5, the V gene TRBV21-1. TRBV21-1 is an annotated pseudogene. The CDR3 has 16 residues. In DNA form, the CDR3 reads TGTGCCAGCAGCAAAGTAAGAGGAACCGATCAAGAGACCCAGTACTTC. Amino acid sequence: CASSKVRGTDQETQYF.

The chain joins TRBV5-6 to TRBJ2-7; D is possibly TRBD1 or TRBD2 (5 bases each). This CDR3 has 14 residues. V lost 0 bases and J lost 1, with 8 bases in between. Germline V gene sequence: CDR1 SGHDT, CDR2 YYEEEE. This CDR3 is CASSLEGSSYEQYV. The CDR3 nucleotides are TGTGCCAGCAGCTTGGAGGGGAGTTCCTACGAGCAGTACGTC.

The rearrangement joins TRBV5-4 to TRBJ2-1, with 8 bases aligning to TRBD2. The ends lost 0 bases at V and 6 bases at J; junction bases unmatched: 5. The CDR3 contains 15 residues. Germline CDR1 and CDR2: SGHNT and YYREEE (reference sequence). The CDR3 loop reads CASSLGRGAPNEQFF. CDR3 sequence (DNA): TGTGCCAGCAGCTTGGGGCGGGGGGCTCCCAATGAGCAGTTCTTC.

This clonotype was counted only a few times. This rearrangement joins TRBV7-9 to TRBJ2-7; tentative D call: TRBD1 (6 bases). The CDR3 runs to 13 residues. Germline-derived CDR1 and CDR2 are SEHNR and FQNEAQ (reference sequence). Trimming took off 5 bases at V and 6 bases at J, with 14 bases between the two ends. CDR3: CASSLTGFSEQYV. The CDR3 coding sequence is TGTGCCAGCAGCCTAACAGGGTTTTCCGAGCAGTACGTC.

This clonotype has only a few counts. The chain joins TRBV7-2 to TRBJ2-1; TRBD2 agrees at 14 bases. The germline CDR1 and CDR2 sequences are SGHTA and FQGNSA. Trimming at V came to 5 bases and at J to 1 base, leaving 13 bases not matched to a gene. The CDR3 has 20 amino acids. This CDR3 reads CASSLPTGLAGGSSYNEQFF. In DNA form, the CDR3 reads TGTGCCAGCAGCCTACCCACCGGACTAGCGGGGGGCTCATCCTACAATGAGCAGTTCTTC.

V is TRBV7-9 and J is TRBJ2-1; 7 bases line up with TRBD1. The CDR3 length is 16 residues. Germline V gene sequence: CDR1 SEHNR, CDR2 FQNEAQ (reference sequence). The trim removed 5 bases at V and 5 bases at J, leaving 12 bases unmatched. As DNA, the CDR3 is TGTGCCAGCAGCAGTAACCGGGACAGCCCCGACAATGAGCAGTTCTTC. It specifies CASSSNRDSPDNEQFF.

The J gene is TRBJ2-7, the V gene TRBV11-2; 12 bases fit TRBD1. This CDR3 has 15 amino acids. CDR1 is SGHAT, CDR2 FQNNGV, per germline. V shed 4 bases, J shed 2 bases, and the junction held 3 bases outside the gene matches. CDR3 sequence: CASSWGQGAPYEQYF. The CDR3 coding sequence is TGTGCCAGCAGCTGGGGACAGGGGGCTCCCTACGAGCAGTACTTC.